This TCR beta chain stems from a study of Graves' ophthalmopathy and Graves' hyperthyroidism. The CDR3 covers 12 residues. Germline values: CDR1 SGHRS, CDR2 YFSETQ. Trimming took off 4 bases at V and 8 bases at J, with 12 bases between the two ends. The authors amplified TCR beta CDR3 regions from RNA transcripts. A first-round RT-PCR used HTBI primers, followed by a second-round multiplex PCR. TCRdb re-analysed the multiplex PCR reads in MiXCR, keeping a single row per CDR3 protein. The repertoire holds over 200,000 distinct CDR3 sequences, around 30% seen once, with around 10% in the top ten. The sample holds a few counts of this clonotype. Its specificity is not known. Moderately to severely active ophthalmopathy under 3 months, CAS at least 3, NOSPECS at least 4. Orbital computed tomography, together with clinical symptoms, serum thyroxine, TRAb and thyroid ultrasound, was used for diagnosis. The PBMC fraction was derived from around 10 ml of fresh peripheral blood.

Study observations and caveats: Ophthalmopathy progression was predicted with 55% to 71% sensitivity and around 78% specificity.

This chain links TRBV5-1 with TRBJ1-2, with D uncertain. The sequenced material came from peripheral blood. The clonotype was recovered from a man aged 50 to 60 with Graves' ophthalmopathy. CDR3: CASSLNVEGYTF. The CDR3 region has the DNA TGCGCCAGCAGCCTCAACGTTGAGGGCTACACCTTC.